The rows below give T cell receptor beta chains drawn from one sample of a study of early T cells in non-severe SARS-CoV-2 infection. TCRdb reprocessed the 5' RACE reads with MiXCR, giving one entry per CDR3 protein. Here the sample spans roughly 69,000 distinct CDR3 sequences, under 9.5% being singletons. Sequenced sample: whole blood. The receptors shown here come from an adult who was a healthcare worker with PCR-confirmed SARS-CoV-2 infection or an uninfected control (not recorded which). The conserved cysteine and the conserved F or W are not part of the CDR3 here.

V: TRBV20-1; CDR3: SARTLADLGHNEQF
V: TRBV27; CDR3: ASSSSGRWSDTQY
V: TRBV24-1; CDR3: ATSEHSGRVNEQF
V: TRBV5-5; CDR3: ASSLTSRTTPY
V: TRBV3-1; CDR3: ASSQADSYSGANVLT
V: TRBV20-1; CDR3: SASGQGGNYEQY
V: TRBV20-1; CDR3: SAARSPGVNTEAF
V: TRBV10-2; CDR3: ASSPGRANYGYT
V: TRBV24-1; CDR3: ATSSQNTDEQF
V: TRBV11-2; CDR3: ASSSLKQRGSNEQF
V: TRBV30; CDR3: AWRERAGFNTGELF
V: TRBV3-1; CDR3: ASSQPGAATNEKLF
V: TRBV5-4; CDR3: ASSLAGPVGTDTQY
V: TRBV19; CDR3: ASSMSSNYGYT
V: TRBV3-1; CDR3: ASSQTGDTQY
V: TRBV7-9; CDR3: ASSPKVGGTDTQY
V: TRBV28; CDR3: ASSLSYNEQF
V: TRBV4-1; CDR3: ASSQVAGGPNEQF
V: TRBV18; CDR3: ASSPLNSGNTIY
V: TRBV5-1; CDR3: ASSLEGSDTGELF
V: TRBV29-1; CDR3: SVTGTLGAF
V: TRBV11-2; CDR3: ASSFYNSPLH
V: TRBV11-2; CDR3: ASSLGGRWNQPQH
V: TRBV27; CDR3: ASSLSGLADTQY
V: TRBV20-1; CDR3: SASTSGGARWNEQF
V: TRBV29-1; CDR3: SGGESSGNTIY
V: TRBV5-1; CDR3: ASSAQGWRTGTSDDEQF
V: TRBV7-9; CDR3: ASSLEQFYGYT
V: TRBV12-3/TRBV12-4; CDR3: ASSLLAGRKETQY